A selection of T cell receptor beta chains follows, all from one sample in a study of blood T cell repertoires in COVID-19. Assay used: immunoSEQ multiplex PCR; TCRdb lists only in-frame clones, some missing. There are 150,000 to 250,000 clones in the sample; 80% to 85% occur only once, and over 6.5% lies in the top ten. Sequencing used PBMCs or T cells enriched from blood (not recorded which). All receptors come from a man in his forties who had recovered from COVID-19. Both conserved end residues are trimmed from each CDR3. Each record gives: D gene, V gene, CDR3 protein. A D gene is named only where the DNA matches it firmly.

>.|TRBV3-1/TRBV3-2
ASSPREGGLSTYGYT
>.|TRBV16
ASSQLLGSTQY
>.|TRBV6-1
ASSDLTVTYEQY
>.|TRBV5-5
ASSLDHRANEKLF
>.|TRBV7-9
ASSLDRTTNEKLF
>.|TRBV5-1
ASSSFRGTETF
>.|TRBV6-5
ASRGVSYNEQF
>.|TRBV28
ASSLSGGNEKLF
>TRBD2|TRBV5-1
ASSLVTSGGGGTDTQY
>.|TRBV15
ATSRDSYGYT
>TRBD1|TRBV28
ASSPYRGYGYT
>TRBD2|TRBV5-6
ASSWGGQETQY
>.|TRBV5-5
ASSLAVFHSYNSPLH
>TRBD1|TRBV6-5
ASDRDTGNTIY